A single sample is the source of the 15 T cell receptor beta chains below, sequenced in a study of graft-versus-host responses after intestinal transplantation. Here immunoSEQ multiplex PCR was the method, and the copy in TCRdb shows in-frame clones only, minus some. The table has about 23,000 clones, roughly 90% seen once. The sample consisted of PBMCs, taken about 41 days after intestinal transplant. These receptors came from a human patient who received an intestinal transplant, so some T cells may come from the graft donor.

J is TRBJ2-1 and V is TRBV12-5; D is tentatively TRBD1 or TRBD2 (5 bases each). The germline CDR1 and CDR2 sequences are LGHNT and FRNRAP. There are 18 residues in the CDR3. The ends were cut back, 0 bases at V and 9 bases at J, with 24 bases in the middle. CDR3 sequence reads: CASGLVVLSSSSGGEQFF. The CDR3 DNA is TGTGCTAGTGGTTTGGTAGTGTTGAGTAGCTCATCTGGGGGTGAGCAGTTCTTC.

The chain joins TRBV7-8 to TRBJ2-7; D unresolved. Germline assignment: CDR1 SGHVS and CDR2 FQNEAQ. The V end lost 5 bases, the J end lost 4 bases, and 6 bases lay between the germline ends. The CDR3 contains 11 residues. CDR3 nucleotide sequence: TGTGCCAGCAGCCCTTCTTACGAGCAGTACTTC. Residues: CASSPSYEQYF.

The rearrangement joins TRBV29-1 to TRBJ2-1; 8 nucleotides line up with TRBD2. CDR3 length: 13 residues. Germline CDR1 and CDR2: SQVTM and ANQGSEA. V trimming: 8 bases; J trimming: 7 bases; junction bases outside the gene matches: 10. This chain's CDR3 is CSHFSGNANEQFF. The DNA for the CDR3 is TGCAGCCATTTTAGCGGGAATGCTAATGAGCAGTTCTTC.

The gene calls are TRBV6-6 and TRBJ1-2, with D perhaps TRBD1 (5 bases). Germline V lookup: CDR1 MNHNY, CDR2 SVGAGI (reference sequence). This CDR3 comprises 16 residues. The V end was cut by 2 bases, the J end by 2 bases, with 15 bases between. For the CDR3, the DNA is TGTGCCAGCAGTTACCTTACCAAGGGGCTCAACTATGGCTACACCTTC. Translated: CASSYLTKGLNYGYTF.

The rearrangement uses TRBV5-5 and TRBJ2-7; 7 bases agree with TRBD2. J was trimmed by 6 bases and V by 4 bases; bases with no gene match: 13. The germline gives CDR1 SGHKS, CDR2 YYEKEE (reference sequence). The CDR3 is 15 amino acids. DNA of the CDR3: TGTGCCAGCAGCCTAGGAAGGGGAGGGTTGGGCGAGCAGTACTTC. Translating it yields CASSLGRGGLGEQYF.

The chain is built from TRBV5-5 and TRBJ2-7; 7 bases agree with TRBD1. Per the germline V gene, CDR1 is SGHKS and CDR2 is YYEKEE (reference sequence). The CDR3 sequence is 15 residues long. Trimming at V came to 1 base and at J to 1 base, leaving 5 bases not matched to a gene. The CDR3 nucleotides are TGTGCCAGCAGCTTGAAGACAGGGCTATCCTACGAGCAGTACTTC. Protein sequence: CASSLKTGLSYEQYF.

V is TRBV5-1 and J is TRBJ1-1; maybe TRBD1 (5 bases). V gave up 2 bases and J gave up 1 base, with 12 bases separating them. Germline V CDR1 and CDR2: SGHRS, YFSETQ. This CDR3 is 15 amino acids long. The CDR3 nucleotides read TGCGCCAGCAGCTTCTGGACACCCGCGAACACTGAAGCTTTCTTT. This encodes CASSFWTPANTEAFF.

The rearrangement uses TRBV19 and TRBJ2-1, with 12 bases that match TRBD2. This CDR3 is 17 amino acids long. The germline CDR1 and CDR2 sequences are LNHDA and SQIVND (reference sequence). J gave up 0 bases and V 3 bases, and 3 bases lay outside the gene matches. The CDR3 bases are TGTGCCAGTAGTATCGGACTAGCGGGAAGCTCCTACAATGAGCAGTTCTTC. Its protein product is CASSIGLAGSSYNEQFF.

The genes are TRBV7-9 and TRBJ2-4; D is possibly TRBD2 (5 bases). Germline assignment: CDR1 SEHNR and CDR2 FQNEAQ (reference sequence). V gave up 4 bases and J gave up 13 bases, with 14 bases separating them. CDR3 size: 12 residues. DNA for the CDR3: TGTGCCAGCAGCTCACAAGGGAAGCGGCAGTACTTC. The encoded protein is CASSSQGKRQYF.

This clone was found once. The V call is TRBV9, the J call TRBJ2-1; TRBD2 is a possible D gene (6 bases). The CDR3 runs to 19 residues. Germline V CDR1 and CDR2: SGDLS, YYNGEE. Trimming stripped 4 bases from V and 1 base from J, with 24 bases between. In nucleotides, the CDR3 is TGTGCCAGCAGCCTCGGAGGGATCGTAGTCAGGGAATCCTACAATGAGCAGTTCTTC. It specifies CASSLGGIVVRESYNEQFF.

This clone was picked up one time. The gene calls are TRBV5-6 and TRBJ1-4; D gene unclear. Germline V gene sequence: CDR1 SGHDT, CDR2 YYEEEE. Between the trimmed V and J ends, which lost 0 bases and 7 bases, there was a span of 1 base. The CDR3 spans 11 residues. The CDR3 reads CASSLGEKLFF. DNA for the CDR3: TGTGCCAGCAGCTTGGGTGAAAAACTGTTTTTT.

The J gene is TRBJ2-7, the V gene TRBV28; the D gene is possibly TRBD2 (5 bases). The V end lost 5 bases, the J end lost 5 bases, and 13 bases lay between the germline ends. This CDR3 comprises 13 residues. Germline V gives CDR1 MDHEN, CDR2 SYDVKM. DNA of the CDR3: TGTGCCAGCAGTATGGGGAGACGAAACGAGCAGTACTTC. It codes for CASSMGRRNEQYF.

This clone is a singleton in its sample. This chain joins TRBV4-2 and TRBJ1-4; D gene unclear. The CDR3 is 15 amino acids. The V gene's germline CDR1 is LGHNA and CDR2 YNFKEQ. Trimming removed 0 bases from V and 8 bases from J, with 13 bases in between. The CDR3 nucleotides are TGTGCCAGCAGCCAAGAAGGTGAAACGAGGGAAAAACTGTTTTTT. This translates into CASSQEGETREKLFF.

V is TRBV8-2 and J is TRBJ2-6; the table's TRBD1 call for D was not verified on the DNA. TRBV8-2 is given as a pseudogene. This CDR3 region has 17 residues. The CDR3 loop reads CGSWCKITQSRANVLTF. CDR3 sequence (DNA): TGTGGCAGCTGGTGTAAGATAACACAAAGTCGGGCCAACGTCCTGACTTTC.

This chain joins TRBV27 and TRBJ2-7; D is unresolved. CDR3 size: 15 residues. The germline CDR1 and CDR2 sequences are MNHEY and SMNVEV (reference sequence). Trimming stripped 5 bases from V and 0 bases from J, with 14 bases between. The CDR3 loop is CASSEALVRSYEQYF. For the CDR3, the DNA is TGTGCCAGCAGTGAGGCGTTGGTTCGCTCCTACGAGCAGTACTTC.